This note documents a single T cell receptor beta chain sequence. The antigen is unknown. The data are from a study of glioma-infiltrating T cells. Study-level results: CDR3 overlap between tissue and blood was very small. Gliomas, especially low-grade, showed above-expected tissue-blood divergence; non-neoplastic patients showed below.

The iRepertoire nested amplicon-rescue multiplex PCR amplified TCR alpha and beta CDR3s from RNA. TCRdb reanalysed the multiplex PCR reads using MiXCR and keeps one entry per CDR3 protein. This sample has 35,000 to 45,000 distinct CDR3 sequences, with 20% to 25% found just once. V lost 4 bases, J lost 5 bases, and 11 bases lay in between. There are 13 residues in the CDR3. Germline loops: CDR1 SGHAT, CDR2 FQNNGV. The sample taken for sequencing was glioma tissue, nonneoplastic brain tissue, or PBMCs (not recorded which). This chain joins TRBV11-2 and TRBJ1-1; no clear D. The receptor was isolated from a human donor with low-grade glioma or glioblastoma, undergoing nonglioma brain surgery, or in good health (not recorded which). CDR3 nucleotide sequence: TGTGCCAGCAGCTCCCCAATCCGAACTGAAGCTTTCTTT. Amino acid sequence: CASSSPIRTEAFF.